This TCR beta chain derives from a study of T cell repertoires in cytomegalovirus infection. A word on this clonotype: Its antigen is undetermined.

Germline lookup yields CDR1 DFQATT and CDR2 SNEGSKA (reference sequence). This CDR3 spans 16 amino acids. Trimming cost V 6 bases and J 6 bases, with 24 bases left between them. In TCRdb, the reads were re-called with MiXCR into one record per CDR3 protein. The repertoire has roughly 350,000 distinct CDR3 sequences, about a third of them found once; the top ten carry 13%. This clonotype originated in a human donor in good health (CMV status not recorded). Some clones in this sample may be carry-over from other donors' samples. The chain employs TRBV20-1 and TRBJ1-5, with D perhaps matching TRBD1 (5 bases). The source was cultured PBMCs, collected from culture after CMV antigen stimulation. The CDR3 protein is CSALSQGLGLFQPQHF. The CDR3 coding sequence is TGCAGTGCCCTCTCTCAGGGTCTGGGGTTATTTCAGCCCCAGCATTTT.